A single sample is the source of the 32 T cell receptor beta chains below, sequenced in a study of cytomegalovirus exposure and HLA in healthy donors. Amplification used 60 Vbeta primers and 13 Jbeta primers. Assay used: immunoSEQ multiplex PCR; TCRdb lists only in-frame clones, some missing. The repertoire holds 100,000 to 150,000 clones, with 65% to 75% as singletons. Sequenced: PBMCs. Every receptor here comes from a man aged 40-50 years in good health and CMV-seropositive.

This clone occurred a few times. The V call is TRBV27, the J call TRBJ1-6, with D perhaps matching TRBD1 (5 bases). This CDR3 contains 20 residues. From germline, CDR1 is MNHEY and CDR2 SMNVEV (reference sequence). The germline V and J ends were trimmed by 5 bases and 1 base, with 24 bases remaining between them. The CDR3 loop is CASSRKWQGGGLSYNSPLHF. The CDR3 DNA sequence: TGTGCCAGCAGTCGAAAGTGGCAGGGCGGAGGGTTATCCTATAATTCACCCCTCCACTTT.

The chain has TRBV9 and TRBJ1-6, with 7 bases matching TRBD1. There are 15 residues in the CDR3. The trim removed 5 bases at V and 8 bases at J, leaving 10 bases unmatched. CDR1 SGDLS and CDR2 YYNGEE come from the germline V gene. DNA for the CDR3: TGTGCCAGCAGTCCAGCAGGGGGTGTTGATTCACCCCTCCACTTT. This translates into CASSPAGGVDSPLHF.

V gene TRBV4-1 combines with J gene TRBJ2-7; 12 bases fit TRBD2. Trimming cost V 4 bases and J 3 bases; bases outside gene matches: 7. Germline values: CDR1 MGHRA, CDR2 YSYEKL. This CDR3 contains 16 residues. DNA for the CDR3: TGCGCCAGCAGCCCACGGACTAGCGGGGTGAGCTACGAGCAGTACTTC. Residues: CASSPRTSGVSYEQYF.

The chain recombines TRBV27 with TRBJ2-5; 10 nucleotides align to TRBD2. Losses at the gene ends were 7 bases for V and 0 bases for J; bases not matched to a gene: 5. The CDR3 totals 15 residues. Germline lookup yields CDR1 MNHEY and CDR2 SMNVEV (reference sequence). The CDR3 loop reads CASKLAGSYQETQYF. Written as DNA, the CDR3 is TGTGCCAGCAAACTAGCGGGGTCCTACCAAGAGACCCAGTACTTC.

J is TRBJ1-6 and V is TRBV6-6, with a tentative D call TRBD1 (5 bases). This CDR3 comprises 14 residues. The V and J ends lost 2 bases and 7 bases respectively, with 9 bases between them. From germline, CDR1 is MNHNY and CDR2 SVGAGI (reference sequence). This chain's CDR3 is CASSYRGENSPLHF. As DNA, the CDR3 is TGTGCCAGCAGTTACCGGGGGGAGAATTCACCCCTCCACTTT.

This chain connects TRBV4-1 to TRBJ1-5; tentatively, D is TRBD1 (5 bases). Trimming pared 1 base from V and 1 base from J, leaving 8 bases between. The CDR3 is 15 amino acids. The germline V gene encodes CDR1 MGHRA and CDR2 YSYEKL. As DNA, the CDR3 is TGCGCCAGCAGCCAAGTGCGGGGGAGCAATCAGCCCCAGCATTTT. Its translation: CASSQVRGSNQPQHF.

This chain connects TRBV19 to TRBJ2-7; D perhaps matches TRBD2 (6 bases). CDR1 is LNHDA, CDR2 SQIVND, per germline (reference sequence). This CDR3 comprises 15 residues. Trimming removed 7 bases from V and 0 bases from J, with 16 bases in between. This CDR3 reads CASNDEFGGSYEQYF. The DNA of the CDR3 is TGTGCCAGTAACGACGAATTCGGGGGCTCCTACGAGCAGTACTTC. The entire variable domain, with the rest obtained from reference TRBV19 and TRBJ2-7, is as follows: DGGITQSPKYLFRKEGQNVTLSCEQNLNHDAMYWYRQDPGQGLRLIYYSQIVNDFQKGDIAEGYSVSREKKESFPLTVTSAQKNPTAFYLCASNDEFGGSYEQYFGPGTRLTVT.

This clone has more than one count but fewer than ten. V gene TRBV2 combines with J gene TRBJ2-1, with 8 bases identical to TRBD1. This CDR3 has 14 residues. J gave up 0 bases and V 8 bases, and 3 bases lay outside the gene matches. CDR1 and CDR2 (germline): SNHLY, FYNNEI. CDR3 region: CASGTGDSYNEQFF. Here the CDR3 DNA reads TGTGCCAGCGGGACAGGAGACTCCTACAATGAGCAGTTCTTC.

J is TRBJ2-3 and V is TRBV15, with TRBD1 as a possible D gene (6 bases). This CDR3 comprises 12 residues. From germline, CDR1 is LNHNV and CDR2 YYDKDF (reference sequence). V lost 5 bases and J 4 bases, leaving 7 bases between the germline ends. CDR3 in DNA: TGTGCCACCAGCGGGGGCGCAGATACGCAGTATTTT. Translated, it gives CATSGGADTQYF.

This clone showed up just a few times. V and J are TRBV14 and TRBJ1-2; 7 bases align to TRBD1. V dropped 4 bases and J dropped 2; count of bases not matched to a gene: 7. The V gene's germline CDR1 is SGHDN and CDR2 FVKESK. This CDR3 has 15 residues. DNA for the CDR3: TGTGCCAGCAGCCCTTCGACAGGGCGAAACTATGGCTACACCTTC. Amino acids: CASSPSTGRNYGYTF.

The chain uses TRBV5-8 and TRBJ1-4, with 7 bases lining up with TRBD1. The CDR3 loop spans 15 amino acids. Germline loops: CDR1 SGHTS, CDR2 YDEGEE. The J segment lost 4 bases and the V segment lost 1 base, leaving 4 bases of the junction unmatched. The CDR3 is CASSLLGDSNEKLFF. The CDR3 nucleotides are TGTGCCAGCAGCTTGCTGGGGGACAGTAATGAAAAACTGTTTTTT.

V and J are TRBV28 and TRBJ2-3; perhaps TRBD1 as D (6 bases). Germline V gene data show CDR1 as MDHEN and CDR2 as SYDVKM. The CDR3 is 17 amino acids. Trimming left V 6 bases short and J 10 bases short, with 29 bases between. The CDR3: CASSPTSRGPGKRAQYF. DNA for the CDR3: TGTGCCAGCAGCCCCACAAGCAGGGGCCCCGGGAAAAGGGCGCAGTATTTT.

The V and J genes are TRBV14 and TRBJ2-5; TRBD1 is a possible D gene (6 bases). The end of the DNA aligns better with TRBJ2-7, so the J call may be wrong. There are 14 residues in the CDR3. The germline CDR1 and CDR2 sequences are SGHDN and FVKESK. The CDR3 protein is CASSPLDRDYEQYF. For the CDR3, the DNA is TGTGCCAGCAGCCCCCTGGACAGAGACTACGAGCAGTACTTC.

This clone was counted a few times. The gene calls are TRBV7-6 and TRBJ2-3; 10 bases fit TRBD2. Trimming cost V 3 bases and J 1 base; bases outside gene matches: 1. The CDR3 is made up of 15 amino acids. CDR1 SGHVS and CDR2 FNYEAQ come from the germline V gene. CDR3 amino acids: CASSFTSGGTDTQYF. In DNA form, the CDR3 reads TGTGCCAGCAGCTTCACTAGCGGGGGCACAGATACGCAGTATTTT.

The V call is TRBV28, the J call TRBJ2-2; a weak D match, TRBD1 (6 bases). Trimming pared 8 bases from V and 4 bases from J, leaving 17 bases between. Germline V gene data show CDR1 as MDHEN and CDR2 as SYDVKM. This CDR3 is built from 15 residues. Here the CDR3 reads CASFKLGTSTGELFF. CDR3 DNA: TGTGCCAGCTTTAAACTCGGGACATCCACCGGGGAGCTGTTTTTT.

The rearrangement uses TRBV5-6 and TRBJ1-1, with D unresolved. CDR1 is SGHDT, CDR2 YYEEEE, per germline. V dropped 4 bases and J dropped 1 base, with 11 bases sitting between them. This CDR3 is 14 amino acids long. Here the CDR3 reads CASSQYLRNTEAFF. The CDR3 coding sequence is TGTGCCAGCAGCCAGTACCTCCGGAACACTGAAGCTTTCTTT.

The chain joins TRBV7-3 to TRBJ2-1; D gene uncertain. V was clipped by 5 bases and J by 2 bases, with 13 bases between them. CDR1 and CDR2 (germline): SGHTA, FQGTGA. The CDR3 length is 15 residues. Here the CDR3 DNA reads TGTGCCAGCAGCCAGGTCAGTCATACCTACAATGAGCAGTTCTTC. Its translation is CASSQVSHTYNEQFF.

The rearrangement uses TRBV19 and TRBJ2-6, with a weak D call TRBD1 (5 bases). The length of the CDR3 is 15 residues. Germline V gene data show CDR1 as LNHDA and CDR2 as SQIVND (reference sequence). Trimming took 6 bases from V and 5 from J, leaving 14 bases between them. As DNA, the CDR3 is TGTGCCAGTAGCAGACCAGGGATCTGGGCCAACGTCCTGACTTTC. Translation: CASSRPGIWANVLTF.

This sequence joins TRBV7-9 and TRBJ2-7; the D gene is possibly TRBD2 (6 bases). This CDR3 is built from 14 residues. Germline V gene sequence: CDR1 SEHNR, CDR2 FQNEAQ (reference sequence). V was clipped by 5 bases and J by 1 base, with 12 bases between them. CDR3 nucleotides: TGTGCCAGCAGCCCGGAGGGCAGTTCCTACGAGCAGTACTTC. Protein product: CASSPEGSSYEQYF.

This rearrangement joins TRBV11-2 to TRBJ1-6; tentative D call: TRBD1 (6 bases). The CDR3 is 16 amino acids. V lost 5 bases and J 10 bases, leaving 21 bases between the germline ends. The germline gives CDR1 SGHAT, CDR2 FQNNGV. CDR3 DNA: TGTGCCAGCAGCCCACAACGTGGGGGCGCGGTATCACCCCTCCACTTT. This encodes CASSPQRGGAVSPLHF.

The chain recombines TRBV9 with TRBJ2-7; D possibly corresponds to TRBD2 (5 bases). In germline, CDR1 is SGDLS, CDR2 YYNGEE. Trimming cost V 2 bases and J 3 bases, with 15 bases left between them. The CDR3 sequence is 15 residues long. CDR3 region: CASSVEAWTDYEQYF. DNA of the CDR3: TGTGCCAGCAGCGTCGAGGCCTGGACTGACTACGAGCAGTACTTC.

This clone was counted only a few times. The J gene is TRBJ1-5, the V gene TRBV28; 8 positions agree with TRBD1. This CDR3 comprises 19 residues. The germline V gene has CDR1 MDHEN and CDR2 SYDVKM. The V and J ends lost 5 bases and 1 base, in that order; junction bases with no gene match: 16. DNA of the CDR3: TGTGCCAGCAGTGCGCGTAATCACCACGGACAGGGAAGCAATCAGCCCCAGCATTTT. Its protein product is CASSARNHHGQGSNQPQHF. Combining the CDR3 with reference TRBV28 and TRBJ1-5 gives the whole variable domain DVKVTQSSRYLVKRTGEKVFLECVQDMDHENMFWYRQDPGLGLRLIYFSYDVKMKEKGDIPEGYSVSREKKERFSLILESASTNQTSMYLCASSARNHHGQGSNQPQHFGDGTRLSIL.

In this sample, this clone turned up once. The rearrangement uses TRBV27 and TRBJ2-7; D might be TRBD2 (6 bases). The CDR3 sequence is 14 residues long. CDR1 and CDR2 from the germline V gene are MNHEY and SMNVEV (reference sequence). The V end was cut by 6 bases, the J end by 2 bases, with 14 bases between. In DNA, the CDR3 is TGTGCCAGCAGGGAGACTAGTAGTCCCTACGAGCAGTACTTC. Protein product: CASRETSSPYEQYF.

The rearrangement uses TRBV18 and TRBJ1-6; D is possibly TRBD1 (6 bases). CDR1 is KGHSH and CDR2 is LQKENI in the germline V gene. The CDR3 loop spans 17 amino acids. The V gene lost 3 bases and the J gene lost 5 bases, with 17 bases spanning the gap. Written as DNA, the CDR3 is TGTGCCAGCTCACCTACGGTGGCAGGGGTTAATAATTCACCCCTCCACTTT. Protein: CASSPTVAGVNNSPLHF.

This chain joins TRBV10-3 and TRBJ1-1; 8 nucleotides match TRBD1. The germline gives CDR1 ENHRY, CDR2 SYGVKD. J gave up 8 bases and V 4 bases, and 3 bases lay outside the gene matches. The CDR3 has 12 amino acids. The CDR3 bases are TGTGCCATCAGTGCCGGGACAGGAGAAGCTTTCTTT. Translated: CAISAGTGEAFF.

The rearrangement uses TRBV4-1 and TRBJ2-1; TRBD1 aligns across 11 bases. The CDR3 sequence is 17 residues long. Germline CDR1 reads MGHRA; CDR2 reads YSYEKL. V gave up 0 bases and J gave up 2 bases; unmatched junction bases: 3. The CDR3 DNA is TGCGCCAGCAGCCAAGATGGGACAGGGGGAACCTACAATGAGCAGTTCTTC. It is translated as CASSQDGTGGTYNEQFF.

This clone has just a few counts. The rearrangement joins TRBV5-4 to TRBJ1-2; D not resolved. Looked up from germline, CDR1 is SGHNT and CDR2 is YYREEE (reference sequence). Deletions cut 0 bases from V and 0 bases from J, with 3 bases between. This CDR3 is built from 13 residues. The CDR3 sequence: CASSLVANYGYTF. CDR3 bases: TGTGCCAGCAGCTTGGTAGCTAACTATGGCTACACCTTC.

This clone was found a few times. J is TRBJ1-3 and V is TRBV30, with a tentative D call TRBD1 (6 bases). This CDR3 has 13 residues. The V end was cut by 5 bases, the J end by 0 bases, with 8 bases between. From germline, CDR1 is GTSNPN and CDR2 SVGIG (reference sequence). The CDR3 region has the DNA TGTGCCTGGGCAGGGGCCTCTGGAAACACCATATATTTT. This translates into CAWAGASGNTIYF.

The genes are TRBV30 and TRBJ1-5; TRBD1 might be the D (5 bases). Trimming pared 1 base from V and 7 bases from J, leaving 11 bases between. Per the germline V gene, CDR1 is GTSNPN and CDR2 is SVGIG (reference sequence). The CDR3 runs 13 residues. The CDR3 region is CAWSAGVDQPQHF. In DNA, the CDR3 is TGTGCCTGGAGTGCGGGGGTAGACCAGCCCCAGCATTTT.

This chain uses TRBV5-1 with TRBJ2-1; D is unclear. This CDR3 has 15 residues. Germline V gives CDR1 SGHRS, CDR2 YFSETQ. V was trimmed by 4 bases and J by 0 bases, leaving 11 bases between them. CDR3 region: CASSLPADSYNEQFF. The DNA of the CDR3 is TGCGCCAGCAGCCTGCCTGCGGACTCCTACAATGAGCAGTTCTTC.

The chain recombines TRBV11-2 with TRBJ2-7; weak D call: TRBD1 (5 bases). V gave up 1 base and J gave up 6 bases, with 10 bases separating them. The CDR3 totals 13 residues. Germline CDR1 SGHAT, CDR2 FQNNGV. The CDR3 DNA sequence: TGTGCCAGCAGCTTAGGTCGCCAGGGCGAGCAGTACTTC. This sequence encodes CASSLGRQGEQYF.

This sequence joins TRBV6-4 and TRBJ2-2, with 7 positions matching TRBD1. There are 18 residues in the CDR3. V lost 3 bases to trimming and J lost 2 bases; unmatched junction nucleotides: 12. The germline gives CDR1 MRHNA, CDR2 SNTAGT. The CDR3 loop is CASSDVMEWDSNTGELFF. The CDR3 DNA reads as TGTGCCAGCAGTGATGTTATGGAGTGGGACAGCAACACCGGGGAGCTGTTTTTT.